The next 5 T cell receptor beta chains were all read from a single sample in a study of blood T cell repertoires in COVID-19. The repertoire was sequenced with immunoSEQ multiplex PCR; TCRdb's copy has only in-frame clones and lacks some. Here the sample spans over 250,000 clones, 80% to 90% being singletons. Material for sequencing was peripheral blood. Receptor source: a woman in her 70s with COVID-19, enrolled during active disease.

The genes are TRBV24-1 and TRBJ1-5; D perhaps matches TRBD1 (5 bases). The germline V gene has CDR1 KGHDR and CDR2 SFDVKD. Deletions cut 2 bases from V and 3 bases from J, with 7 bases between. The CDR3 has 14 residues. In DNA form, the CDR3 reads TGTGCCACCAGTGATTCGGGGGACAATCAGCCCCAGCATTTT. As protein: CATSDSGDNQPQHF.

The CDR3 here is CASCENTGELFF. CDR3 DNA sequence: TGCGCCAGCTGCGAGAACACCGGGGAGCTGTTTTTT. The rearrangement joins TRBV5-1 to TRBJ2-2; D unclear. Germline V gene data show CDR1 as SGHRS and CDR2 as YFSETQ. This CDR3 has 12 residues. V gave up 7 bases and J gave up 1 base, with 5 bases separating them.

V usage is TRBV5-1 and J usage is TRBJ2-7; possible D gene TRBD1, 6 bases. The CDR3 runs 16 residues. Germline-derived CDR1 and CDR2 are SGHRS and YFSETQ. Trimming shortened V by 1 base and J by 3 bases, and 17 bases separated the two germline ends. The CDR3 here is CASSLSVGTGFYEQYF. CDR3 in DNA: TGCGCCAGCAGCTTGTCTGTCGGTACAGGGTTCTACGAGCAGTACTTC.

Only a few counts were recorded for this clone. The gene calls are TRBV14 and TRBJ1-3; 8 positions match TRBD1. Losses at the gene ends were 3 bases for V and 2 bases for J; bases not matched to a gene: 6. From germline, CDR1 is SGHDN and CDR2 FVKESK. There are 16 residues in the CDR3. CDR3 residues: CASSHGQGPAGNTIYF. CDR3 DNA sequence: TGTGCCAGCAGCCATGGACAGGGCCCCGCTGGAAACACCATATATTTT.

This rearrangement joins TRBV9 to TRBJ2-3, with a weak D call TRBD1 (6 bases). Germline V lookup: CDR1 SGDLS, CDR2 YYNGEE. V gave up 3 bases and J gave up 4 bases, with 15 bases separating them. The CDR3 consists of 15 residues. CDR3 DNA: TGTGCCAGCAGCGCCTTAGACAGGCCCCCAGATACGCAGTATTTT. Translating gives CASSALDRPPDTQYF.